One sample yielded the 10 T cell receptor beta chains listed below, sequenced in a study of Tregs in tolerant kidney transplant recipients. Clones were read by immunoSEQ multiplex PCR, and TCRdb kept only the in-frame ones, dropping some. The sample holds about 68,000 clones, less than 90% seen once. The source material was CD4+ T cells from blood. These receptors were obtained from a human donor in good health.

The CDR3 region has the DNA TGTGCCAGCAGCTTGGAAAGGGGAACTGAAGCTTTCTTT. It specifies CASSLERGTEAFF. The V call is TRBV5-6, the J call TRBJ1-1; D may be TRBD1 (5 bases). The CDR3 runs to 13 residues. From germline, CDR1 is SGHDT and CDR2 YYEEEE. Trimming removed 0 bases from V and 5 bases from J, with 8 bases in between.

This clone was detected ten times or more. This chain connects TRBV4-1 to TRBJ1-5; tentatively, D is TRBD1 (5 bases). Trimming stripped 3 bases from V and 4 bases from J, with 16 bases between. CDR1 is MGHRA, CDR2 YSYEKL, per germline. The CDR3 contains 16 residues. CDR3 in DNA: TGCGCCAGCAGCCACGCCGCGGGGGTGGAGAATCAGCCCCAGCATTTT. This sequence encodes CASSHAAGVENQPQHF.

CDR3 in DNA: TGTGCCAGCAGCCAGGACAGGTACTCTGGAAACACCATATATTTT. Translated, it gives CASSQDRYSGNTIYF. The V gene is TRBV9, the J gene TRBJ1-3; the match to TRBD1 covers 7 bases. After removal of 4 bases from V and 0 bases from J, the junction contained 4 bases not matched to a gene. The V gene's germline CDR1 is SGDLS and CDR2 YYNGEE. The CDR3 has 15 residues.

The chain couples TRBV19 to TRBJ2-1; 8 bases agree with TRBD1. CDR3 length: 14 residues. V lost 6 bases and J lost 5; bases outside the gene matches: 6. In germline, CDR1 is LNHDA, CDR2 SQIVND (reference sequence). This CDR3 is CASRVTGADNEQFF. CDR3 nucleotides: TGTGCCAGTAGGGTGACAGGGGCAGACAATGAGCAGTTCTTC.

The chain is built from TRBV7-3 and TRBJ2-5; D gene unclear. Trimming shortened V by 2 bases and J by 5 bases, and 15 bases separated the two germline ends. In germline, CDR1 is SGHTA, CDR2 FQGTGA. This CDR3 region has 15 residues. For the CDR3, the DNA is TGTGCCAGCAGCTTATACGACTCCCCGGCGGAGACCCAGTACTTC. It translates to CASSLYDSPAETQYF.

The rearrangement links TRBV15 to TRBJ2-5, with D possibly TRBD2 on 6 matching bases. V lost 2 bases, J lost 5 bases, and 15 bases lay in between. Per the germline V gene, CDR1 is LNHNV and CDR2 is YYDKDF (reference sequence). CDR3 length equals 15 residues. The CDR3 protein is CATSRPGTLAETQYF. In DNA, the CDR3 is TGTGCCACCAGCAGACCGGGGACTCTAGCGGAGACCCAGTACTTC.

V and J are TRBV11-3 and TRBJ2-2; maybe TRBD2 (6 bases). In germline, CDR1 is SGHNT, CDR2 YENEEA. V shed 0 bases and J shed 6 bases, with 8 bases lying between them. The CDR3 runs to 14 residues. The DNA of the CDR3 is TGTGCCAGCAGCTTAGATGGGGGGTCCGGGGAGCTGTTTTTT. This gives the protein CASSLDGGSGELFF.

The chain employs TRBV25-1 and TRBJ2-3; tentative D call: TRBD2 (6 bases). CDR1 is MGHDK and CDR2 is SYGVNS in the germline V gene. This CDR3 has 14 residues. V lost 2 bases to trimming and J lost 6 bases, with 12 bases between them. The CDR3 reads CASSELVRGDTQYF. The CDR3, as DNA: TGTGCCAGCAGTGAACTAGTTCGGGGGGATACGCAGTATTTT.

The DNA of the CDR3 is TGCGCCAGCAGCTTGGACGGGACCGCCAACGAGCAGTACTTC. This gives the protein CASSLDGTANEQYF. The chain links TRBV5-1 to TRBJ2-7; D could derive from TRBD1 or TRBD2 (5 bases each). Trimming took off 0 bases at V and 5 bases at J, with 12 bases between the two ends. The CDR3 runs to 14 residues. Germline V gene lookup returns CDR1 SGHRS and CDR2 YFSETQ.

This clone came up many times. The J gene is TRBJ1-1, the V gene TRBV7-2; a weak D match, TRBD1 (5 bases). V was clipped by 2 bases and J by 1 base, with 8 bases between them. The CDR3 runs 14 residues. Germline CDR1 and CDR2: SGHTA and FQGNSA. Here the CDR3 reads CASSLNGGNTEAFF. The CDR3 region has the DNA TGTGCCAGCAGCTTAAATGGGGGGAACACTGAAGCTTTCTTT.